This TCR beta chain was profiled in a study of blood T cell repertoires in COVID-19. At the level of the study: Italy, Spain and the United States were the sources of the convalescent and acute COVID-19 samples.

Only in-frame clones appear in the TCRdb table, and some are missing; sequencing was by immunoSEQ multiplex PCR. The table shows about 220,000 clones, with over 75% occurring only once. CDR1 and CDR2 from the germline V gene are MNHEY and SMNVEV (reference sequence). V lost 4 bases to trimming and J lost 2 bases; unmatched junction nucleotides: 2. The CDR3 totals 15 residues. This TCR came from a human donor in a cohort sampled during active COVID-19. The sequencing sample was made of peripheral blood. The rearrangement links TRBV27 to TRBJ2-5; 12 positions agree with TRBD2. CDR3 amino acids: CASSSTSGGQETQYF. The CDR3 nucleotides are TGTGCCAGCAGTTCCACTAGCGGGGGGCAAGAGACCCAGTACTTC.